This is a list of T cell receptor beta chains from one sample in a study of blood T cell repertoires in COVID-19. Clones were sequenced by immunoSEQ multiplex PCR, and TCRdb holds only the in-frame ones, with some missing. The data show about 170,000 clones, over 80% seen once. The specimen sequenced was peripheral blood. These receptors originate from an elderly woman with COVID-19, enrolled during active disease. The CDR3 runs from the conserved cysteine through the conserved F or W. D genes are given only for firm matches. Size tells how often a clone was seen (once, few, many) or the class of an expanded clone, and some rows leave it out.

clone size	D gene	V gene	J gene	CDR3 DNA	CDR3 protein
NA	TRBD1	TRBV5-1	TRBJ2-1	TGCGCCAGCAGCTTGGCAGGGGGTCTTCGCAATGAGCAGTTCTTC	CASSLAGGLRNEQFF
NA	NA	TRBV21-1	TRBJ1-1	TGTGCCAGCCCGGTGGACACTGAAGCTTTCTTT	CASPVDTEAFF
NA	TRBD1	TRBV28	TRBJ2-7	TGTGCCAGCAGTTCCCCCCGGACAGGGGTGTACGAGCAGTACTTC	CASSSPRTGVYEQYF
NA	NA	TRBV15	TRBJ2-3	TGTGCCACCAGCAGAGGCTCCGGGTCAGATACGCAGTATTTT	CATSRGSGSDTQYF
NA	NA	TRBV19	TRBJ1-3	TGTGCCAGTACGAGGTTAGCCTCTGGAAACACCATATATTTT	CASTRLASGNTIYF
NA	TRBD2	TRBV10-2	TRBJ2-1	TGCGCCAGCGGAACTAGCGGGGGGGGAAATGAGCAGTTCTTC	CASGTSGGGNEQFF
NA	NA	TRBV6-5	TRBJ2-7	TGTGCCAGCAGGGAGGGCCCCTACGAGCAGTACTTC	CASREGPYEQYF
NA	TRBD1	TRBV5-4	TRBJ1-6	TGTGCCAGCAGCTCGGGGCGTAGGACAGGGTTCAATTCACCCCTCCACTTT	CASSSGRRTGFNSPLHF
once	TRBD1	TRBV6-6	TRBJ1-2	TGTGCCAGCAGTCTAGCCGCAGGGGGAGATGGCTACACCTTC	CASSLAAGGDGYTF
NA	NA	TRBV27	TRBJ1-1	TGTGCCAGCTGGGGAGGGAACACTGAAGCTTTCTTT	CASWGGNTEAFF
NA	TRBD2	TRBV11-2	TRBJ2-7	TGTGCCAGCAGCTTAGTCGGGGCTAGCGGAAGATACGAGCAGTACTTC	CASSLVGASGRYEQYF
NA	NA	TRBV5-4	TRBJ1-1	TGTGCCAGCAGCTACGCGGGGATGAACACTGAAGCTTTCTTT	CASSYAGMNTEAFF
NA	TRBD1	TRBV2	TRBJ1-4	TGTGCCAGCAGCGGCGACAGGGGGTCAACTAATGAAAAACTGTTTTTT	CASSGDRGSTNEKLFF
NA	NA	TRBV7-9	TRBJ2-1	TGTGCCAGCAGCCCCCGTAATTCAGTGGTTAAGCAGTTCTTC	CASSPRNSVVKQFF
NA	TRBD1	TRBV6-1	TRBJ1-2	TGTGCCAGCAGTGACGGGGGACAGGCTAACTATGGCTACACCTTC	CASSDGGQANYGYTF
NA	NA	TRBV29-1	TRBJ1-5	TGCAGCGTTGAAGATCGGGGGCAGCCCCAGCATTTT	CSVEDRGQPQHF
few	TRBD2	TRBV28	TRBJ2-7	TGTGCCAGCAGTTCACGGACTAGCGGACACCCCTACGAGCAGTACTTC	CASSSRTSGHPYEQYF
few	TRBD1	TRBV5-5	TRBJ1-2	TGTGCCAGCAGCCCAGGACAGGGGGTTTACTATGGCTACACCTTC	CASSPGQGVYYGYTF
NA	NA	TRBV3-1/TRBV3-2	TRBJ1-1	TGTGCCAGCAGCCAACCGGGGATTGGCACTGAAGCTTTCTTT	CASSQPGIGTEAFF
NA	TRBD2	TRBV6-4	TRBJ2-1	TGTGCCAGCAGCGCCAGGGAGCGGGGTGAGCAGTTCTTC	CASSARERGEQFF
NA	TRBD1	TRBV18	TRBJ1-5	TGTGCCAGCTCACCGAGACAGGGAACAAATCAGCCCCAGCATTTT	CASSPRQGTNQPQHF
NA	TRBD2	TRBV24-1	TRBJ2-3	TGTGCCACCAGTGATTGGGGCGGGAGGGGCACAGATACGCAGTATTTT	CATSDWGGRGTDTQYF
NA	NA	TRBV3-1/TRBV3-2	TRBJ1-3	TGTGCCAGCAGCCGCCCGGGAGGCACTGGAAACACCATATATTTT	CASSRPGGTGNTIYF
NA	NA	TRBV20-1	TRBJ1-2	TGCAAGGGAGTACTTAACTATGGCTACACCTTC	CKGVLNYGYTF
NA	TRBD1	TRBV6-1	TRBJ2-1	TGTGCCAGCAGTGACCTGGACAGGGGAGGTTACAATGAGCAGTTCTTC	CASSDLDRGGYNEQFF
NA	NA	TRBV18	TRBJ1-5	TGTGCCAGCTCACCTGAGTGGTCTGAGCAGCCCCAGCATTTT	CASSPEWSEQPQHF
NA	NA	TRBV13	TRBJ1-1	TGTGCCAGCAGCTTAAAACCGGGGTACACTGAAGCTTTCTTT	CASSLKPGYTEAFF
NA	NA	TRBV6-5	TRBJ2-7	TGTGCCAGCAGTCGGGGGGCCCTCTCCTACGAGCAGTACTTC	CASSRGALSYEQYF
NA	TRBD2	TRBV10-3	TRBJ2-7	TGTGCCATCAGTGATAGGTCACTAGCGGGGGGACAGTACTTC	CAISDRSLAGGQYF
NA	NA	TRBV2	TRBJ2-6	TGTGCCAGCAGAGATCGCACAGGTAACTCTGGGGCCAACGTCCTGACTTTC	CASRDRTGNSGANVLTF
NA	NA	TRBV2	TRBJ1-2	TGTGCCAGCAGAGCCCCAAACTATGGCTACACCTTC	CASRAPNYGYTF
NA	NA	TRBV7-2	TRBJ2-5	TGTGCCAGCAGCTTAGGTGGACTCGTAGAGACCCAGTACTTC	CASSLGGLVETQYF
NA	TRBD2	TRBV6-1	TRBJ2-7	TGTGCCAGCAGTGTCCCGGGACTAGCGGGTCATGCCGGCTCCTACGAGCAGTACTTC	CASSVPGLAGHAGSYEQYF
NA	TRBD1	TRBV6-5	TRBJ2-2	TGTGCCAGCACCCAAGACAGGGGGGAAAGCGGGGAGCTGTTTTTT	CASTQDRGESGELFF
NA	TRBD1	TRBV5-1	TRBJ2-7	TGCGCCAGCAGCTGGGGGGACAGGGGGCTCCACGAGCAGTACTTC	CASSWGDRGLHEQYF
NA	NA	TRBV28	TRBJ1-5	TGTGCCAGCAGCATTGGGGGGTTTGTCCCAATCAATCAGCCCCAGCATTTT	CASSIGGFVPINQPQHF
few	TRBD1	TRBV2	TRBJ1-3	TGTGCCAGCGCACAGACAGGGATTTACTCTGGAAACACCATATATTTT	CASAQTGIYSGNTIYF
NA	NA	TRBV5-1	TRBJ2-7	TGCGCCAGCACCACCAGTGGTCGGGGGGCCGACGAGCAGTACTTC	CASTTSGRGADEQYF